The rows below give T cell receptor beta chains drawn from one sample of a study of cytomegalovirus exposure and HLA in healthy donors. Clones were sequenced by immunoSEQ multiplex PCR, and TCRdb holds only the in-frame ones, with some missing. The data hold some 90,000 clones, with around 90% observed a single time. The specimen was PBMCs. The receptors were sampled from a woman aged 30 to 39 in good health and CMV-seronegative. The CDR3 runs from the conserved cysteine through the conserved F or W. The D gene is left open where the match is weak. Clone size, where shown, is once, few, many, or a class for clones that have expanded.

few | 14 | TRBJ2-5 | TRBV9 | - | CASSVGGGRETQYF | TGTGCCAGCAGCGTAGGAGGGGGTAGGGAGACCCAGTACTTC
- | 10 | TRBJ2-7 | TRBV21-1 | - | CASSNSEQYF | TGTGCCAGCAGCAACTCCGAGCAGTACTTC
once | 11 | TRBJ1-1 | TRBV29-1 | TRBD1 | CSGGQMPEAFF | TGCAGCGGGGGACAGATGCCTGAAGCTTTCTTT
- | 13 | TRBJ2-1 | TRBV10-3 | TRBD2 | CAMGLAGGNEQFF | TGTGCCATGGGACTAGCGGGAGGGAATGAGCAGTTCTTC
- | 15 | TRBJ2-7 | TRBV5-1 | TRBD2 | CASSWASGPTYEQYF | TGCGCCAGCAGCTGGGCTAGCGGGCCGACCTACGAGCAGTACTTC
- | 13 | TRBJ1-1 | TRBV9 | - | CASSEGIQAEAFF | TGTGCCAGCAGCGAGGGGATCCAGGCTGAAGCTTTCTTT
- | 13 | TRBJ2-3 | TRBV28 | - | CAIDGQPTDTQYF | TGTGCCATTGATGGACAGCCCACAGATACGCAGTATTTT
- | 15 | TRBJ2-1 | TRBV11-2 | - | CASSRRGDLVNEQFF | TGTGCCAGCAGCAGGAGGGGTGACTTGGTCAATGAGCAGTTCTTC
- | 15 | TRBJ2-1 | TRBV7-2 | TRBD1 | CASSLSDRGLYEQFF | TGTGCCAGCAGCTTGTCGGACAGGGGGTTGTATGAGCAGTTCTTC
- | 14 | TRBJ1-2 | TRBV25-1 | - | CASSAAPQDYGYTF | TGTGCCAGCAGTGCGGCTCCTCAGGACTATGGCTACACCTTC
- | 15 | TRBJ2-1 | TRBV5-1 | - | CASSLELGTYNEQFF | TGCGCCAGCAGCTTGGAGTTGGGCACCTACAATGAGCAGTTCTTC
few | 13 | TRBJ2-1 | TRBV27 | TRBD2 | CASSLREANEQFF | TGTGCCAGCAGTCTCCGGGAGGCCAATGAGCAGTTCTTC
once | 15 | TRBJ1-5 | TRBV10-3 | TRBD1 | CAISESGQGNQPQHF | TGTGCCATCAGTGAGTCCGGACAGGGCAATCAGCCCCAGCATTTT
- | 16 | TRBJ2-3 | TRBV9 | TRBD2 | CASSAGLAGGIDTQYF | TGTGCCAGCAGCGCGGGACTAGCGGGAGGTATAGATACGCAGTATTTT
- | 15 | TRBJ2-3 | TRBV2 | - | CASYSPNHLTDTQYF | TGTGCCAGCTATAGCCCTAATCATCTCACAGATACGCAGTATTTT
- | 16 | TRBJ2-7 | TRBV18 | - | CASSPFRRGSSYEQYF | TGTGCCAGCTCACCCTTCAGACGGGGGAGCTCCTACGAGCAGTACTTC
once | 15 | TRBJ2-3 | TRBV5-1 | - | CASSSILGGTDTQYF | TGCGCCAGCAGCTCTATCCTAGGTGGCACAGATACGCAGTATTTT
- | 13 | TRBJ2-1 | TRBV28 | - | CATQGGAYNEQFF | TGTGCCACCCAGGGGGGCGCCTACAATGAGCAGTTCTTC
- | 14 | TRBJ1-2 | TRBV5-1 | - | CASSPDSLNDYYTF | TGCGCCAGCAGCCCAGACAGCCTAAACGATTACTACACCTTC
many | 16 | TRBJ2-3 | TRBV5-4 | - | CASSLGPPGGTDTQYF | TGTGCCAGCAGCTTGGGACCACCTGGAGGCACAGATACGCAGTATTTT
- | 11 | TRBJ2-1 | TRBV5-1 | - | CASLGGLEQFF | TGCGCCAGCCTGGGGGGACTTGAGCAGTTCTTC
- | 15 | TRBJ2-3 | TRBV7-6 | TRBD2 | CASRVISGSTDTQYF | TGTGCCAGCAGGGTGATTAGCGGGAGCACAGATACGCAGTATTTT
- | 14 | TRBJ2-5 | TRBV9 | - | CASSSSTGLETQYF | TGTGCCAGCAGCTCCTCGACAGGATTGGAGACCCAGTACTTC
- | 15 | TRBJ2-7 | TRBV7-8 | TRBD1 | CASSYALDRASEQYF | TGTGCCAGCAGCTACGCACTGGACAGGGCATCCGAGCAGTACTTC
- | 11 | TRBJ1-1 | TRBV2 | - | CASSEGRAAFF | TGTGCCAGCAGTGAGGGGAGGGCGGCTTTCTTT
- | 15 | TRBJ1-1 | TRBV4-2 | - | CASSQAQGTNTEAFF | TGTGCCAGCAGCCAAGCGCAGGGGACGAACACTGAAGCTTTCTTT
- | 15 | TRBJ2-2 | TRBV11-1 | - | CASSFRRSVHQELFF | TGTGCCAGCAGCTTCCGCCGGAGCGTCCACCAAGAGCTGTTTTTT
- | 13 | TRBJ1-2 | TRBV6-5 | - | CASSYANPEGYTF | TGTGCCAGCAGTTACGCCAATCCTGAGGGCTACACCTTC
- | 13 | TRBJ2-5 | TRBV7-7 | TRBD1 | CASSPGQARAQYF | TGTGCCAGCAGCCCAGGACAGGCCAGGGCCCAGTACTTC
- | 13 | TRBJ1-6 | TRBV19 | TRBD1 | CASSTNRGSPLHF | TGTGCCAGTAGTACTAACAGGGGATCACCCCTCCACTTT
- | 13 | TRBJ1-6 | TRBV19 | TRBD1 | CASEPGGSSPLHF | TGTGCCAGTGAGCCAGGGGGCAGTTCACCCCTCCACTTT
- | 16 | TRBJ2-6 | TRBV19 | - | CASGGTVNSGANVLTF | TGTGCCAGTGGCGGGACAGTCAACTCTGGGGCCAACGTCCTGACTTTC
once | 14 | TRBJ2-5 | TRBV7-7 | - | CASSGPGVGETQYF | TGTGCTAGCAGTGGGCCAGGGGTGGGTGAGACCCAGTACTTC
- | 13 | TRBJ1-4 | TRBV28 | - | CASLLATNEKLFF | TGTGCCAGCTTACTCGCAACTAATGAAAAACTGTTTTTT
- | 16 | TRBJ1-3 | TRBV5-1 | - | CASRTSKSHSGNTIYF | TGCGCCAGCAGAACTAGTAAGTCCCACTCTGGAAACACCATATATTTT
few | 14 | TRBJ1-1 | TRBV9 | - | CASSVVAGNTEAFF | TGTGCCAGCAGCGTAGTGGCAGGGAACACTGAAGCTTTCTTT
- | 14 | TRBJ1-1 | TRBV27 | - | CASSLRTRGTEAFF | TGTGCCAGCAGTTTGAGGACACGGGGGACTGAAGCTTTCTTT
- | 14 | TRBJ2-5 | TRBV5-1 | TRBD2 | CATNERGPQETQYF | TGCGCCACCAACGAGCGGGGCCCTCAAGAGACCCAGTACTTC
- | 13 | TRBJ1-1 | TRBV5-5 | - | CATTAEEETEAFF | TGTGCCACAACGGCTGAGGAGGAAACTGAAGCTTTCTTT
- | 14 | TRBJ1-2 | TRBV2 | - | CASRAITGNYGYTF | TGTGCCAGCAGGGCTATCACAGGGAACTATGGCTACACCTTC
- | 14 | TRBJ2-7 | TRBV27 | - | CASSFVDRSGEQYF | TGTGCCAGCAGTTTCGTAGACAGGAGTGGCGAGCAGTACTTC
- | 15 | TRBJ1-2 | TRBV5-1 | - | CASSEGDTGNYGYTF | TGCGCCAGCAGTGAAGGGGACACCGGCAACTATGGCTACACCTTC
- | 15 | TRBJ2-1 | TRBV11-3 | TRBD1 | CASSPRDRGIDEQFF | TGTGCCAGCAGCCCTCGGGACAGGGGGATTGATGAGCAGTTCTTC
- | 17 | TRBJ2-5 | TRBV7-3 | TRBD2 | CASSLTSATGGQETQYF | TGTGCCAGCAGCTTAACCAGCGCTACGGGAGGCCAAGAGACCCAGTACTTC
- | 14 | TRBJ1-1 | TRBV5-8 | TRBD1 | CASSLLQGASEAFF | TGTGCCAGCAGCTTGTTGCAGGGGGCAAGTGAAGCTTTCTTT
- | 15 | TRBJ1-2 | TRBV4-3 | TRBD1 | CASSQVEQGDRGYTF | TGCGCCAGCAGCCAAGTCGAGCAGGGGGATCGAGGCTACACCTTC
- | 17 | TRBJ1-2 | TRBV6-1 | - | CASSDLWRSRINYGYTF | TGTGCCAGCAGTGACCTCTGGCGGAGTCGCATTAACTATGGCTACACCTTC
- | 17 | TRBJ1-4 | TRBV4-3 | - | CASSQRAIGVGDEKLFF | TGCGCCAGCAGCCAAAGAGCGATAGGAGTCGGAGATGAAAAACTGTTTTTT
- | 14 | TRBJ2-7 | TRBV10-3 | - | CAISETSLRYEQYF | TGTGCCATCAGTGAGACGTCCCTGAGGTACGAGCAGTACTTC
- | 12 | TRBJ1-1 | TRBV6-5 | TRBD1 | CASSYDRGEAFF | TGTGCCAGCAGTTACGACAGGGGTGAAGCTTTCTTT
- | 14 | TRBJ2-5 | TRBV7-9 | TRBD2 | CASRASGGIETQYF | TGTGCCAGCAGGGCGAGCGGGGGGATTGAGACCCAGTACTTC
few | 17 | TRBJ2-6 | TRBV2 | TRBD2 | CASSLLAGGPGANVLTF | TGTGCCAGCAGTCTCCTAGCGGGAGGGCCTGGGGCCAACGTCCTGACTTTC
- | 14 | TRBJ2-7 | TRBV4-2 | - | CASSQGGSSYEQYF | TGTGCCAGCAGCCAAGGGGGCAGCTCCTACGAGCAGTACTTC
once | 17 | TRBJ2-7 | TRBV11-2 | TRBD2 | CASSVWRGTSGPYEQYF | TGTGCCAGCAGCGTATGGAGAGGGACTAGCGGACCCTACGAGCAGTACTTC
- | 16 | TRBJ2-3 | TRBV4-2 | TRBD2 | CASTPGGAGVPDTQYF | TGTGCCAGCACCCCAGGTGGAGCGGGAGTGCCAGATACGCAGTATTTT
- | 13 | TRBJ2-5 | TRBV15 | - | CATSRDREETQYF | TGTGCCACCAGCAGAGACAGGGAAGAGACCCAGTACTTC
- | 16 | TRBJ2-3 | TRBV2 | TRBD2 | CASSDRTSGGPGTQYF | TGTGCCAGCAGTGATCGGACTAGCGGGGGGCCTGGTACGCAGTATTTT
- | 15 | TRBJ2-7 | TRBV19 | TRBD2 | CASSLGLAGVYEQYF | TGTGCCAGTAGTCTAGGACTAGCGGGAGTGTACGAGCAGTACTTC
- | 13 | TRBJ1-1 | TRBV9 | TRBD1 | CASSDGQGTRAFF | TGTGCCAGCAGTGACGGACAGGGGACACGAGCTTTCTTT